This T cell receptor beta chain came from a study of blood T cell repertoires in COVID-19. Looking at the study overall: Sources were T cells, B-cell-depleted T cells, or PBMCs; the material itself was cDNA or gDNA.

The CDR3 contains 13 residues. V lost 5 bases, J lost 5 bases, and 13 bases lay in between. Per the germline V gene, CDR1 is SGDLS and CDR2 is YYNGEE. Profiled with immunoSEQ multiplex PCR; TCRdb holds only in-frame clones, not every one. The sample holds 120,000 or so clones, roughly 90% seen once. The source of this sequence is a man aged 45 to 65 with acute or convalescent COVID-19. The chain joins TRBV9 to TRBJ2-5, with D possibly being TRBD1 (5 bases). Specimen: peripheral blood. The CDR3 protein is CASSNRIRETQYF. The CDR3, as DNA: TGTGCCAGCAGTAACAGGATTCGGGAGACCCAGTACTTC.